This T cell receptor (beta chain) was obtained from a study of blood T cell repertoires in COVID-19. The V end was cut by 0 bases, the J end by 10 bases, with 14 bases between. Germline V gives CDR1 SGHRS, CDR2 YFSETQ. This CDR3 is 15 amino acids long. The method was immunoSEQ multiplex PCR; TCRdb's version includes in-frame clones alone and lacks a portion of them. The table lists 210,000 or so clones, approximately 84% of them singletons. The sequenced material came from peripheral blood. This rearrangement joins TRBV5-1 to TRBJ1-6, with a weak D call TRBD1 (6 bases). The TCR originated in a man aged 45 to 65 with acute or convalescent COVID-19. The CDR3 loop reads CASSLAGGHGSPLHF. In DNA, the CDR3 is TGCGCCAGCAGCTTGGCCGGGGGGCATGGGTCACCCCTCCACTTT.